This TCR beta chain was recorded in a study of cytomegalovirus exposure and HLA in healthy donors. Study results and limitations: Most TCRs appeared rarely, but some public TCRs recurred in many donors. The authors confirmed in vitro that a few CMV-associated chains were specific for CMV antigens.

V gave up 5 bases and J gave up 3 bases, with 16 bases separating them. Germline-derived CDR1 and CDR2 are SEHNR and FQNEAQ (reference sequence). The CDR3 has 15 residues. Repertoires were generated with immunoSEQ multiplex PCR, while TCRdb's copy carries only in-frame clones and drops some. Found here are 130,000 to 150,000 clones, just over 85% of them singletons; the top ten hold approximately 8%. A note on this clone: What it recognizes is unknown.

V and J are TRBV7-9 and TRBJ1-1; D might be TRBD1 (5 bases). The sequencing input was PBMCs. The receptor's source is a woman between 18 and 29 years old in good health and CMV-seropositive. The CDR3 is CASSPYRGGDTEAFF. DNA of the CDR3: TGTGCCAGCAGCCCCTATAGGGGCGGAGACACTGAAGCTTTCTTT.